The clone carrying this TCR beta chain was picked up many times. What it recognizes is unknown. The data derive from a study of T-cell memory formation after mild COVID-19. About the study: TCR clusters largely stayed donor specific.

Study observations and caveats: CD4+ bias marked clones expanding day 15 to 37, unlike balanced contracting clones. Memory from before infection featured some responding clones, which suggests cross-reactive memory joined.

TCRdb used MiXCR to reprocess the 5' RACE reads, holding one entry per CDR3 protein. The data hold tens of thousands of distinct CDR3 sequences, with over 7.5% observed a single time. This receptor was obtained from a man aged 18 to 35 who had mild COVID-19 (a few samples of this study predate the infection). Cell type and time point are not known. Sequenced input: PBMCs or a T cell subset sorted from them (not recorded which).

The CDR3 sequence: CASSLDRGWETQYF. In nucleotides, the CDR3 is TGCGCCAGCAGCTTGGACAGGGGCTGGGAGACCCAGTACTTC. The chain combines TRBV5-1 with TRBJ2-5; 7 bases agree with TRBD1. This CDR3 spans 14 amino acids. Germline-derived CDR1 and CDR2 are SGHRS and YFSETQ. V lost 0 bases and J lost 5; bases outside the gene matches: 4.